Listed below are T cell receptor beta chains from one sample, sequenced in a study of OX40 agonist ivuxolimab in advanced cancers. Assay: immunoSEQ multiplex PCR; the TCRdb copy retains only in-frame clones and omits some. The table has about 58,000 clones, roughly four fifths seen once; the top ten hold 0.75%. Sequenced material: CD4+ or CD8+ T cells sorted from blood, taken in a trial of the OX40 agonist ivuxolimab. The receptors come from an adult with an advanced solid tumor such as melanoma, head and neck, liver or kidney cancer. CDR3s include the opening cysteine and the closing phenylalanine or tryptophan. A D gene is named only where the DNA matches it firmly. Not every row has a clone size; where given, it reads once, few, many or a size class.

d_gene	j_gene	abundance	v_gene	CDR3aa	CDR3nt
TRBD1	TRBJ1-1	NA	TRBV29-1	CSVRPTGQNTEAFF	TGCAGCGTACGACCGACAGGGCAGAACACTGAAGCTTTCTTT
TRBD1	TRBJ2-5	NA	TRBV7-2	CASSPGTGGPLRETQYF	TGTGCCAGCAGCCCCGGGACAGGGGGCCCATTGCGGGAGACCCAGTACTTC
TRBD2	TRBJ2-3	NA	TRBV6-6	CASSSSGAKGGTQYF	TGTGCCAGCAGTTCTAGCGGGGCCAAGGGAGGTACGCAGTATTTT
NA	TRBJ1-1	NA	TRBV7-2	CASSQSGGRRTEAFF	TGTGCCAGCAGCCAATCCGGAGGTAGGCGGACTGAAGCTTTCTTT
TRBD1	TRBJ1-2	NA	TRBV5-1	CASSFSLDREGGYTF	TGCGCCAGCAGCTTCTCATTGGACAGGGAAGGAGGCTACACCTTC
NA	TRBJ2-7	once	TRBV6-1	CASSRAYEQYF	TGTGCCAGCAGCCGCGCCTACGAGCAGTACTTC
TRBD1	TRBJ2-1	NA	TRBV19	CASSPGTGNNEQFF	TGTGCCAGTAGTCCGGGGACAGGGAACAATGAGCAGTTCTTC
NA	TRBJ1-1	few	TRBV10-3	CATEQGRENTEAFF	TGTGCCACGGAGCAGGGCCGGGAGAACACTGAAGCTTTCTTT
NA	TRBJ1-4	NA	TRBV7-9	CASSLAPNEKLFF	TGTGCCAGCAGCTTAGCCCCTAATGAAAAACTGTTTTTT
NA	TRBJ1-1	NA	TRBV5-1	CASRQEKNTEAFF	TGCGCCAGCAGACAGGAGAAGAACACTGAAGCTTTCTTT
NA	TRBJ1-5	NA	TRBV11-2	CARPPPGGPSRGNQPQHF	TGTGCCAGACCCCCCCCCGGGGGACCGAGTCGTGGCAATCAGCCCCAGCATTTT
NA	TRBJ2-3	NA	TRBV7-9	CASSLPLGGGTDTQYF	TGTGCCAGCAGCTTACCGCTTGGGGGCGGTACAGATACGCAGTATTTT
TRBD2	TRBJ2-2	NA	TRBV28	CASSLLAGGSGELFF	TGTGCCAGCAGCCTGCTAGCGGGGGGGTCCGGGGAGCTGTTTTTT
NA	TRBJ1-2	NA	TRBV27	CASSLYGTDNYGYTF	TGTGCCAGCAGTTTATATGGGACGGATAACTATGGCTACACCTTC
TRBD1	TRBJ1-6	few	TRBV2	CASRTGHNSPLHF	TGTGCCAGCCGGACAGGCCATAATTCACCCCTCCACTTT
TRBD2	TRBJ2-2	few	TRBV6-5	CASRGLAGSGELFF	TGTGCCAGCAGGGGACTAGCGGGTTCCGGGGAGCTGTTTTTT
NA	TRBJ2-5	many	TRBV19	CASSIGHSQETQYF	TGTGCCAGTAGTATAGGGCACAGCCAAGAGACCCAGTACTTC
TRBD2	TRBJ2-1	few	TRBV5-1	CASSSEGPRGLVGYVEQFF	TGCGCCAGCAGCTCCGAAGGGCCGCGGGGACTAGTGGGTTATGTTGAGCAGTTCTTC
TRBD1	TRBJ1-6	NA	TRBV5-6	CASTGQGVSPLHF	TGTGCCAGCACGGGACAGGGGGTTTCACCCCTCCACTTT
NA	TRBJ2-1	NA	TRBV11-2	CASSQRKNEQFF	TGTGCCAGCAGCCAAAGGAAGAATGAGCAGTTCTTC
NA	TRBJ1-2	NA	TRBV5-4	CASRLQGTYGYTF	TGTGCCAGCAGATTACAGGGCACCTATGGCTACACCTTC
TRBD2	TRBJ2-1	NA	TRBV5-6	CASSFRLAGGNEQFF	TGTGCCAGCAGCTTTCGACTAGCGGGGGGCAATGAGCAGTTCTTC